The rows below give T cell receptor beta chains drawn from one sample of a study of cytomegalovirus exposure and HLA in healthy donors. The assay was immunoSEQ multiplex PCR, and TCRdb's table has in-frame clones only and misses some. The sample holds roughly 190,000 clones, 75% to 85% seen once. The sample comprised PBMCs. The receptor set was obtained from a woman aged 45-60 years in good health and CMV-seronegative. Both conserved end residues are part of each CDR3.

CDR3 protein	V gene	J gene
CASRPGQGRNTEAFF	TRBV6-4	TRBJ1-1
CASSDTGGNQPQHF	TRBV2	TRBJ1-5
CASVPSGWNTEAFF	TRBV28	TRBJ1-1
CASSRVTGSHEKLFF	TRBV7-8	TRBJ1-4
CASGRTQDEQFF	TRBV4-3	TRBJ2-1
CASSSSGQRNTEAFF	TRBV7-3	TRBJ1-1
CSSSLSQAVSYEQYF	TRBV7-3	TRBJ2-7
CASSQGRGAYEQYF	TRBV4-1	.
CASSPQGFNGYTF	TRBV6-6	TRBJ1-2
CASSQEGGRNYGCTF	TRBV4-1	TRBJ1-2
CASSYSREQNTEAFF	TRBV6-5	TRBJ1-1
CASSPFGQGMGSTDTQYF	TRBV18	TRBJ2-3
CASSATGLWGEQYF	TRBV2	.
CASSRGGQGNYGYTF	TRBV9	TRBJ1-2
CASSGAGGNQPQHF	TRBV9	TRBJ1-5
CASSLQGGPSTDTQYF	TRBV19	TRBJ2-3
CASSLVGQTKNIQYF	TRBV7-9	TRBJ2-4
CATFGTSGSRSYNEQFF	TRBV27	TRBJ2-1
CASSKGGWGGEKLFF	TRBV21-1	TRBJ1-4
CASSPGQGASGYTF	TRBV5-1	TRBJ1-2
CASSLPRQAYNQPQHF	TRBV19	TRBJ1-5
CASSPPTGLEAFF	TRBV7-2	TRBJ1-1
CASSLYPGQTYEQYF	TRBV7-3	TRBJ2-7
CATEDSSNQPQHF	TRBV19	TRBJ1-5
CASSIYPGAGNTEAFF	TRBV19	TRBJ1-1
CAISESGSRDTQYF	TRBV10-3	TRBJ2-3
CASSPLEHDNEQFF	TRBV7-9	TRBJ2-1
CSSSPTGGAEKLFF	TRBV7-9	TRBJ1-4
CASSRYQGNTEAFF	TRBV27	TRBJ1-1
CSLQGAGSTDTQYF	TRBV29-1	TRBJ2-3
CATSVGIPGVFGYTF	TRBV15	TRBJ1-2